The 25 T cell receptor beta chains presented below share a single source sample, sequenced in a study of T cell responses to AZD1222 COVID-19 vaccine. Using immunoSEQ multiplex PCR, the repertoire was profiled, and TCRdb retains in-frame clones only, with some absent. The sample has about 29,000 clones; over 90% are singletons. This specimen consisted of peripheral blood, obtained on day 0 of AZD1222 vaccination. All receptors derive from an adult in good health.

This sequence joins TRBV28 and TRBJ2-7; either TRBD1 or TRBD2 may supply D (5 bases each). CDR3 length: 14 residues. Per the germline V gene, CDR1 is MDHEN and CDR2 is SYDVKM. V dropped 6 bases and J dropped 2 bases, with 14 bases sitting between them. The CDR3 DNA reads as TGTGCCAGCAGCCTCCCCCAGGGACCCTACGAGCAGTACTTC. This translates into CASSLPQGPYEQYF.

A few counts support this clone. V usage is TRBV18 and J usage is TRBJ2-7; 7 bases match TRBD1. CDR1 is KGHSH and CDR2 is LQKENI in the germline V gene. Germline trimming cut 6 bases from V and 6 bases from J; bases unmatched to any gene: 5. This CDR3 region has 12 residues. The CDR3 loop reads CASSSTGAEQYF. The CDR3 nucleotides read TGTGCCAGCTCGTCTACAGGGGCCGAGCAGTACTTC.

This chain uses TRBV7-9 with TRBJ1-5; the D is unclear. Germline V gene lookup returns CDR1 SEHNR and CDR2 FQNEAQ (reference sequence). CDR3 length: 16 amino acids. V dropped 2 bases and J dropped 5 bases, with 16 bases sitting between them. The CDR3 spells CASSLFPGRGDQPQHF. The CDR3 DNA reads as TGTGCCAGCAGCTTATTTCCAGGTCGGGGAGATCAGCCCCAGCATTTT.

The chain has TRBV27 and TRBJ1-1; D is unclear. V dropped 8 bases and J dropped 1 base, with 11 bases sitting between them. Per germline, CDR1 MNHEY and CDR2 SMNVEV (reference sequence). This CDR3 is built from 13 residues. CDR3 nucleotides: TGTGCCAGCGAATCATTCGGGAACACTGAAGCTTTCTTT. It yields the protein CASESFGNTEAFF.

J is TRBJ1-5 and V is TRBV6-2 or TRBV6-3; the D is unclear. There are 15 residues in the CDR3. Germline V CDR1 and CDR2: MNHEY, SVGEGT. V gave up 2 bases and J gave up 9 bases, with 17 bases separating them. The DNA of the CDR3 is TGTGCCAGCAGTTACCCCAATACTCCCAAGCGGCCCCAGCATTTT. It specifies CASSYPNTPKRPQHF.

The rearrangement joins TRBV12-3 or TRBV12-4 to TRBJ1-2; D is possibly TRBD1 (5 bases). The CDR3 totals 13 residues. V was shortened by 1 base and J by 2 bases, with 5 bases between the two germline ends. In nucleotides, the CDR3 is TGTGCCAGCAGTTTAGGGGGGAACTATGGCTACACCTTC. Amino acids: CASSLGGNYGYTF.

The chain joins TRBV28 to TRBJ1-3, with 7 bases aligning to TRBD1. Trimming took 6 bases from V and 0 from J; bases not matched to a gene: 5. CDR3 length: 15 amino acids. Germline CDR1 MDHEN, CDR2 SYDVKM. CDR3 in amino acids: CASSPGGGSGNTIYF. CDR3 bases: TGTGCCAGCAGCCCAGGGGGGGGCTCTGGAAACACCATATATTTT.

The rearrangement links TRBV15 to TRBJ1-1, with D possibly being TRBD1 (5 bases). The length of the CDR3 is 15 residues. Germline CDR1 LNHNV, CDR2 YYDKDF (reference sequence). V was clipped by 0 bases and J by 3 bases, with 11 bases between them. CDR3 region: CATSRDLGGDTEAFF. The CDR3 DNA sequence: TGTGCCACCAGCAGAGATTTGGGGGGGGACACTGAAGCTTTCTTT.

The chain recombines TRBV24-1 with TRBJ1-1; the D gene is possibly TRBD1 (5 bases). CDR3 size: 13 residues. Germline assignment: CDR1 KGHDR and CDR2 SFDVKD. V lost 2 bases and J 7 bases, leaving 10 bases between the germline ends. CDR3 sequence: CATSDSAGDEAFF. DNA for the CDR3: TGTGCCACCAGTGATTCGGCGGGGGATGAAGCTTTCTTT.

CDR3 residues: CSASGQGEYYEQYF. In DNA, the CDR3 is TGCAGTGCTAGTGGACAGGGAGAATACTACGAGCAGTACTTC. The rearrangement joins TRBV20-1 to TRBJ2-7, with TRBD1 matching 8 bases. Trimming cost V 3 bases and J 3 bases; bases outside gene matches: 7. The CDR3 is made up of 14 amino acids. Germline-derived CDR1 and CDR2 are DFQATT and SNEGSKA (reference sequence).

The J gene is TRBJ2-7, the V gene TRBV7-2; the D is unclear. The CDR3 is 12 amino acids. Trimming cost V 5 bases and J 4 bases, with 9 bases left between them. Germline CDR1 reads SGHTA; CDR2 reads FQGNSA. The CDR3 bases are TGTGCCAGCAGCAAGTGGGGTTACGAGCAGTACTTC. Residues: CASSKWGYEQYF.

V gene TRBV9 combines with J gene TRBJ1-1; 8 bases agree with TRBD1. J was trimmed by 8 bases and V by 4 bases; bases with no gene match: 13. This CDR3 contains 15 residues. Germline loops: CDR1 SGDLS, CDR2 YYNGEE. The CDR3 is CASSPKRDRGREAFF. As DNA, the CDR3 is TGTGCCAGCAGCCCAAAGCGTGACAGGGGTCGCGAAGCTTTCTTT.

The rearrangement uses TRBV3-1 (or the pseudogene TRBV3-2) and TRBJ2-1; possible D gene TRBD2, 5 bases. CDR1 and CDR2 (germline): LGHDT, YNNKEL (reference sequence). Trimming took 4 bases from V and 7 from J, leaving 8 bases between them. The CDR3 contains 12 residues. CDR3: CASSRTVNEQFF. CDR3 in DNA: TGTGCCAGCAGCCGGACTGTAAATGAGCAGTTCTTC.

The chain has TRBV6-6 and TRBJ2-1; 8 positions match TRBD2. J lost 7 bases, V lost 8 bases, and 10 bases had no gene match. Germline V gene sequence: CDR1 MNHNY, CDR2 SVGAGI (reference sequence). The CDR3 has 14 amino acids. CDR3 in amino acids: CASQGAGVWNEQFF. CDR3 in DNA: TGTGCCAGCCAAGGAGCGGGAGTATGGAATGAGCAGTTCTTC.

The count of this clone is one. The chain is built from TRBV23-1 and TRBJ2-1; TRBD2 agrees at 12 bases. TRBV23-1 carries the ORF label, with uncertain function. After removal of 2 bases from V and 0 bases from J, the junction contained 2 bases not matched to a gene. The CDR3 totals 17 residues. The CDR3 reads CASSQGTSGCSYNEQFF. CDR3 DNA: TGCGCCAGCAGTCAAGGGACTAGCGGGTGCTCCTACAATGAGCAGTTCTTC.

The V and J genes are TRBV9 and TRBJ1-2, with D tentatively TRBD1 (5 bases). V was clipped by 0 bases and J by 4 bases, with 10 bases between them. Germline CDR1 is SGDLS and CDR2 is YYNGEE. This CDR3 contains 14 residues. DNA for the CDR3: TGTGCCAGCAGCGTAGGGGGAGGGGCCTATGGCTACACCTTC. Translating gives CASSVGGGAYGYTF.

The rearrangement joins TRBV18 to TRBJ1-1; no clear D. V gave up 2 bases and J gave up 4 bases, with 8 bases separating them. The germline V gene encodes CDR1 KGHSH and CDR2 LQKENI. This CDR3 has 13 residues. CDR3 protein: CASSPGSVTEAFF. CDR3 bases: TGTGCCAGCTCACCAGGGTCTGTCACTGAAGCTTTCTTT.

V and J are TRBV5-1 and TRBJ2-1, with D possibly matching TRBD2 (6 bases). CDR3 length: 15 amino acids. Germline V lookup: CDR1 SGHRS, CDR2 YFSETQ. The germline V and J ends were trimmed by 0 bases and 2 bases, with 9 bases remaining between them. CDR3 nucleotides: TGCGCCAGCAGCTTGGCCCCGGGAGCCTACAATGAGCAGTTCTTC. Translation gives CASSLAPGAYNEQFF.

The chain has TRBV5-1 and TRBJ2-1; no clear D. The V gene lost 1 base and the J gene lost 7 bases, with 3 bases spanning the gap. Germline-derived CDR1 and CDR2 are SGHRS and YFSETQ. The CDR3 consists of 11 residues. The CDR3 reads CASSLYNEQFF. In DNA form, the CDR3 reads TGCGCCAGCAGCTTGTATAATGAGCAGTTCTTC.

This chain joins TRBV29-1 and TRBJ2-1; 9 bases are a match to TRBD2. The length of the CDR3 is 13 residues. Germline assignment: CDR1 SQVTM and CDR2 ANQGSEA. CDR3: CSPWAGGPNEQFF. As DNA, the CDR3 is TGCAGTCCTTGGGCGGGAGGGCCGAATGAGCAGTTCTTC.

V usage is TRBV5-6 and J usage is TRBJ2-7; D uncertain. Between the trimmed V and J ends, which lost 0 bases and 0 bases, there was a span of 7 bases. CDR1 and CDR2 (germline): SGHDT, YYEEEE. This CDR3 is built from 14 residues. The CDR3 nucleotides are TGTGCCAGCAGCTTGGATTGGCCCTCCTACGAGCAGTACTTC. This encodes CASSLDWPSYEQYF.

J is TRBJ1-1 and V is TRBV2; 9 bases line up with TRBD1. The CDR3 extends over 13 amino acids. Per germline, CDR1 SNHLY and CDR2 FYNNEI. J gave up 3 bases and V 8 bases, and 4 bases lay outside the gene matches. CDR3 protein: CASAGQGYTEAFF. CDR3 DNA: TGTGCCAGCGCGGGACAGGGATACACTGAAGCTTTCTTT.

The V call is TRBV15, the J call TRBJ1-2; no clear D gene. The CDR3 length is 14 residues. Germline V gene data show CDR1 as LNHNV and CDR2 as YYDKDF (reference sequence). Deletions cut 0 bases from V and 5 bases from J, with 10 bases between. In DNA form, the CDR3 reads TGTGCCACCAGCAGAGATCCTCGGGCGTATGGCTACACCTTC. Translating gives CATSRDPRAYGYTF. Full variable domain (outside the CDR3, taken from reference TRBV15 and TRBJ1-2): DAMVIQNPRYQVTQFGKPVTLSCSQTLNHNVMYWYQQKSSQAPKLLFHYYDKDFNNEADTPDNFQSRRPNTSFCFLDIRSPGLGDTAMYLCATSRDPRAYGYTFGSGTRLTVV.

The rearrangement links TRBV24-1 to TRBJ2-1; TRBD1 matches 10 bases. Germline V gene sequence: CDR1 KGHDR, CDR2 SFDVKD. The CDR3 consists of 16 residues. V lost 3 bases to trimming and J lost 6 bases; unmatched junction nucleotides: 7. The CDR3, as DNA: TGTGCCACCAGTGATGTACCGGGACAGGGGAGCAATGAGCAGTTCTTC. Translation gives CATSDVPGQGSNEQFF.

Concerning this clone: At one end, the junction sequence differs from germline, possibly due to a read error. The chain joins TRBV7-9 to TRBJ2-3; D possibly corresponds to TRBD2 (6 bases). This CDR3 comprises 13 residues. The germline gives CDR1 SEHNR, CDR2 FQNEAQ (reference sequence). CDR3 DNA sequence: TGTGCCAGCGGCTTGGGGGAGGCGGATACGCAGTATTTT. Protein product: CASGLGEADTQYF.